This T cell receptor beta chain was identified in a study of cytomegalovirus exposure and HLA in healthy donors. Measured with immunoSEQ multiplex PCR; TCRdb has only the in-frame clones, and not every one. The data contain roughly 190,000 clones, 86% of them singletons. Germline loops: CDR1 SEHNR, CDR2 FQNEAQ (reference sequence). The CDR3 has 12 residues. The V and J ends lost 5 bases and 5 bases respectively, with 7 bases between them. This sequence was found in a man aged 30 to 39 in good health and CMV-seropositive. The sample comprised PBMCs. The chain uses TRBV7-9 and TRBJ1-5; no clear D. The CDR3 loop reads CASSAGDQPQHF. The CDR3 bases are TGTGCCAGCAGCGCTGGGGATCAGCCCCAGCATTTT.